The 29 T cell receptor beta chains below were found in one sample sequenced in a study of blood T cell repertoires in COVID-19. The protocol was immunoSEQ multiplex PCR, while the TCRdb copy is restricted to in-frame clones and leaves out a portion. Of some 220,000 clones listed, roughly 80% are singletons. Sequenced: peripheral blood. These receptors were taken from a woman aged 55-69 years with acute or convalescent COVID-19.

The rearrangement links TRBV11-1 to TRBJ2-1, with D perhaps matching TRBD2 (7 bases). This CDR3 region has 13 residues. Looked up from germline, CDR1 is SGHAT and CDR2 is FQDESV (reference sequence). V was pared by 4 bases and J by 11 bases, with 15 bases between. CDR3 protein: CASSWRGGGQQFF. CDR3 DNA: TGTGCCAGCAGCTGGCGAGGGGGGGGACAGCAGTTCTTC.

V and J are TRBV5-1 and TRBJ2-2; 7 bases agree with TRBD1. V was pared by 4 bases and J by 2 bases, with 5 bases of the junction left unmatched. This CDR3 region has 15 residues. The V gene's germline CDR1 is SGHRS and CDR2 YFSETQ. The CDR3 DNA sequence: TGCGCCAGCAGCACCCGACAGGGCAACACCGGGGAGCTGTTTTTT. Protein sequence: CASSTRQGNTGELFF.

The rearrangement uses TRBV11-2 and TRBJ2-1; D is unresolved. Trimming shortened V by 5 bases and J by 2 bases, and 13 bases separated the two germline ends. Per the germline V gene, CDR1 is SGHAT and CDR2 is FQNNGV. This CDR3 comprises 15 residues. This CDR3 reads CASSQSSQAYNEQFF. DNA of the CDR3: TGTGCCAGCAGCCAAAGCTCCCAAGCCTACAATGAGCAGTTCTTC. Supplemented by reference TRBV11-2 and TRBJ2-1, the full variable domain reads EAGVAQSPRYKIIEKRQSVAFWCNPISGHATLYWYQQILGQGPKLLIQFQNNGVVDDSQLPKDRFSAERLKGVDSTLKIQPAKLEDSAVYLCASSQSSQAYNEQFFGPGTRLTVL.

This clone appeared once. This sequence joins TRBV7-3 and TRBJ2-3, with 7 bases that match TRBD2. The CDR3 runs 13 residues. Per the germline V gene, CDR1 is SGHTA and CDR2 is FQGTGA. V shed 5 bases, J shed 4 bases, and the junction held 3 bases outside the gene matches. The CDR3 sequence: CASSRGLADTQYF. The CDR3 DNA follows: TGTGCCAGCAGCCGCGGACTAGCAGATACGCAGTATTTT.

The rearrangement uses TRBV19 and TRBJ1-2; TRBD1 agrees at 8 bases. The germline V gene encodes CDR1 LNHDA and CDR2 SQIVND (reference sequence). CDR3 length: 13 amino acids. Unmatched junction bases numbered 5, after V lost 9 bases and J lost 2 bases. In DNA form, the CDR3 reads TGTGCCAGCAATCGACAGGGGAACTATGGCTACACCTTC. Its protein product is CASNRQGNYGYTF.

This sequence joins TRBV5-1 and TRBJ2-7, with TRBD1 identical over 9 bases. The germline V gene encodes CDR1 SGHRS and CDR2 YFSETQ. CDR3 size: 13 residues. The J segment lost 5 bases and the V segment lost 5 bases, leaving 5 bases of the junction unmatched. The CDR3 reads CASSRGQGNEQYF. For the CDR3, the DNA is TGCGCCAGCAGTCGGGGACAGGGAAACGAGCAGTACTTC. Full variable domain (outside the CDR3, taken from reference TRBV5-1 and TRBJ2-7): KAGVTQTPRYLIKTRGQQVTLSCSPISGHRSVSWYQQTPGQGLQFLFEYFSETQRNKGNFPGRFSGRQFSNSRSEMNVSTLELGDSALYLCASSRGQGNEQYFGPGTRLTVT.

This clone has more than one count but fewer than ten. This chain joins TRBV12-3 or TRBV12-4 and TRBJ2-7; D might be TRBD2 (6 bases). V lost 3 bases, J lost 1 base, and 7 bases lay in between. The CDR3 runs to 13 residues. CDR3 sequence (DNA): TGTGCCAGCAGTTTCGCGGGGTCCTACGAGCAGTACTTC. Translating gives CASSFAGSYEQYF.

The chain combines TRBV9 with TRBJ1-1; D might be TRBD1 (5 bases). Per germline, CDR1 SGDLS and CDR2 YYNGEE. The CDR3 sequence is 16 residues long. The V end lost 0 bases, the J end lost 5 bases, and 17 bases lay between the germline ends. The CDR3 DNA is TGTGCCAGCAGCGTAGGCCCCAAGGCGGGGGGGACTGAAGCTTTCTTT. Protein sequence: CASSVGPKAGGTEAFF.

In this sample, this clone turned up a few times. This chain connects TRBV5-1 to TRBJ1-1; TRBD1 agrees at 8 bases. The germline gives CDR1 SGHRS, CDR2 YFSETQ. V trimming: 5 bases; J trimming: 10 bases; junction bases outside the gene matches: 19. The CDR3 contains 16 residues. DNA for the CDR3: TGCGCCAGCAGATTTGATCCGGGACAGGTCCCTTTAATAGCTTTCTTT. It translates to CASRFDPGQVPLIAFF. The full variable domain, in which reference TRBV5-1 and TRBJ1-1 provide the parts outside the CDR3, is KAGVTQTPRYLIKTRGQQVTLSCSPISGHRSVSWYQQTPGQGLQFLFEYFSETQRNKGNFPGRFSGRQFSNSRSEMNVSTLELGDSALYLCASRFDPGQVPLIAFFGQGTRLTVV.

This clone was found once. The gene calls are TRBV7-9 and TRBJ2-1, with a weak D call TRBD1 (6 bases). Looked up from germline, CDR1 is SEHNR and CDR2 is FQNEAQ (reference sequence). V was cut by 3 bases and J by 8 bases, with 14 bases left in between. The CDR3 covers 14 residues. The DNA for the CDR3 is TGTGCCAGCAGCTTCGGACAGATTTTTGATGAGCAGTTCTTC. Protein product: CASSFGQIFDEQFF.

The V call is TRBV7-2, the J call TRBJ1-2; no reliable D call. CDR1 and CDR2 (germline): SGHTA, FQGNSA. Trimming removed 5 bases at V and 7 bases at J, with 14 bases between. The CDR3 is made up of 13 amino acids. CDR3 in DNA: TGTGCCAGCAGCAACCAGCAGGAGGGTGGCTACACCTTC. It encodes CASSNQQEGGYTF.

The chain carries TRBV7-9 and TRBJ2-2; 9 bases are a match to TRBD1. The CDR3 is 16 amino acids. The V gene's germline CDR1 is SEHNR and CDR2 FQNEAQ (reference sequence). V dropped 5 bases and J dropped 0; count of bases not matched to a gene: 4. CDR3 sequence: CASSPDRGANTGELFF. The CDR3 nucleotides are TGTGCCAGCAGCCCGGACAGGGGCGCGAACACCGGGGAGCTGTTTTTT.

The rearrangement uses TRBV3-1 (or the pseudogene TRBV3-2) and TRBJ1-6; D may be TRBD1 (5 bases). The CDR3 runs 14 residues. V shed 7 bases and J shed 7 bases, with 14 bases lying between them. Per germline, CDR1 LGHDT and CDR2 YNNKEL (reference sequence). Here the CDR3 reads CASTRRGNNSPLHF. The DNA of the CDR3 is TGTGCCAGCACCCGAAGGGGAAACAATTCACCCCTCCACTTT.

The J gene is TRBJ1-6, the V gene TRBV13; no clear D. Trimming pared 5 bases from V and 8 bases from J, leaving 19 bases between. Looked up from germline, CDR1 is PRHDT and CDR2 is FYEKMQ (reference sequence). The CDR3 spans 16 residues. The CDR3 DNA follows: TGTGCCAGCAGCCCCATTACGGGGAATCGATATTCACCCCTCCACTTT. This gives the protein CASSPITGNRYSPLHF. Supplemented by reference TRBV13 and TRBJ1-6, the full variable domain reads AAGVIQSPRHLIKEKRETATLKCYPIPRHDTVYWYQQGPGQDPQFLISFYEKMQSDKGSIPDRFSAQQFSDYHSELNMSSLELGDSALYFCASSPITGNRYSPLHFGNGTRLTVT.

The J gene is TRBJ2-3, the V gene TRBV29-1; 8 bases are a match to TRBD1. The CDR3 runs 14 residues. With V trimmed by 4 bases and J by 4 bases, 7 bases remained unmatched. Germline assignment: CDR1 SQVTM and CDR2 ANQGSEA. CDR3 coding DNA: TGCAGCGTTGTAAAGACAGGGGAACCAGATACGCAGTATTTT. Amino acid sequence: CSVVKTGEPDTQYF.

This chain links TRBV5-1 with TRBJ2-2; TRBD1 agrees at 11 bases. From germline, CDR1 is SGHRS and CDR2 YFSETQ. The CDR3 is 16 residues long. V dropped 7 bases and J dropped 3; count of bases not matched to a gene: 8. The CDR3 spells CASSPRTGGYTGELFF. The CDR3 DNA is TGCGCCAGCTCGCCCCGGACAGGGGGCTACACCGGGGAGCTGTTTTTT.

The rearrangement links TRBV7-2 to TRBJ1-2; TRBD1 matches 10 bases. Germline trimming cut 5 bases from V and 3 bases from J; bases unmatched to any gene: 9. Per germline, CDR1 SGHTA and CDR2 FQGNSA. The CDR3 loop spans 16 amino acids. CDR3 sequence: CASSAKLGQGHYGYTF. CDR3 coding DNA: TGTGCCAGCAGCGCCAAACTGGGACAGGGGCACTATGGCTACACCTTC.

The genes are TRBV18 and TRBJ2-1, with TRBD2 matching 9 bases. CDR1 KGHSH and CDR2 LQKENI come from the germline V gene. Losses at the gene ends were 5 bases for V and 0 bases for J; bases not matched to a gene: 8. CDR3 length: 17 residues. CDR3 residues: CASSSGLAHSSYNEQFF. DNA for the CDR3: TGTGCCAGCTCATCCGGACTAGCGCACAGCTCCTACAATGAGCAGTTCTTC.

The chain is built from TRBV12-5 and TRBJ1-1; D is ambiguous. The V gene lost 3 bases and the J gene lost 1 base, with 9 bases spanning the gap. The germline V gene has CDR1 LGHNT and CDR2 FRNRAP. This CDR3 spans 14 amino acids. The DNA for the CDR3 is TGTGCTAGTGGTTTAAATCTACCGAACACTGAAGCTTTCTTT. This encodes CASGLNLPNTEAFF. The variable domain in full, with the rest retrieved from reference TRBV12-5 and TRBJ1-1, is DARVTQTPRHKVTEMGQEVTMRCQPILGHNTVFWYRQTMMQGLELLAYFRNRAPLDDSGMPKDRFSAEMPDATLATLKIQPSEPRDSAVYFCASGLNLPNTEAFFGQGTRLTVV.

The chain is built from TRBV2 and TRBJ2-1; TRBD1 agrees at 7 bases. CDR1 and CDR2 from the germline V gene are SNHLY and FYNNEI. The CDR3 sequence is 13 residues long. Trimming took 6 bases from V and 8 from J; bases not matched to a gene: 7. CDR3 DNA sequence: TGTGCCAGCAGGAGCAACAGGGGTCATGAGCAGTTCTTC. Translated, it gives CASRSNRGHEQFF.

The V gene is TRBV7-3, the J gene TRBJ2-3; 7 nucleotides agree with TRBD1. Looked up from germline, CDR1 is SGHTA and CDR2 is FQGTGA. The CDR3 covers 19 residues. The junction had 16 bases not matched to a gene; V was cut back by 3 bases and J by 1 base. CDR3 region: CASSLMHHSGTAGTDTQYF. For the CDR3, the DNA is TGTGCCAGCAGCTTGATGCACCACTCCGGGACAGCCGGCACAGATACGCAGTATTTT.

This clone was picked up one time. The rearrangement uses TRBV5-4 and TRBJ1-1; unclear D gene. Trimming removed 1 base at V and 0 bases at J, with 4 bases between. Per germline, CDR1 SGHNT and CDR2 YYREEE (reference sequence). This CDR3 contains 13 residues. The CDR3 loop is CASSLTLNTEAFF. For the CDR3, the DNA is TGTGCCAGCAGCTTGACTCTGAACACTGAAGCTTTCTTT.

The chain joins TRBV7-8 to TRBJ2-7, with a weak D call TRBD1 (7 bases). The CDR3 is 15 amino acids. Germline CDR1 reads SGHVS; CDR2 reads FQNEAQ. The ends were cut back, 2 bases at V and 7 bases at J, with 18 bases in the middle. The CDR3 coding sequence is TGTGCCAGCAGCTTAATCGCGGGACAGCCAGGGGAGCAGTACTTC. It encodes CASSLIAGQPGEQYF.

This clone showed up just a few times. The chain carries TRBV6-2 or TRBV6-3 and TRBJ1-1; the D is unclear. Trimming shortened V by 0 bases and J by 3 bases, and 20 bases separated the two germline ends. CDR1 and CDR2 (germline): MNHEY, SVGEGT. This CDR3 contains 18 residues. The CDR3: CASSYSRGGGAGYTEAFF. The CDR3 DNA is TGTGCCAGCAGTTACTCGAGAGGCGGCGGTGCGGGATACACTGAAGCTTTCTTT.

The rearrangement uses TRBV11-2 and TRBJ1-6; no reliable D call. V was trimmed by 3 bases and J by 5 bases, leaving 8 bases between them. The V gene's germline CDR1 is SGHAT and CDR2 FQNNGV. The CDR3 is made up of 14 amino acids. CDR3 in DNA: TGTGCCAGCAGCTTGGTACAGAATAATTCACCCCTCCACTTT. Its translation is CASSLVQNNSPLHF. The full variable domain, with the rest looked up from reference TRBV11-2 and TRBJ1-6, is EAGVAQSPRYKIIEKRQSVAFWCNPISGHATLYWYQQILGQGPKLLIQFQNNGVVDDSQLPKDRFSAERLKGVDSTLKIQPAKLEDSAVYLCASSLVQNNSPLHFGNGTRLTVT.

The J gene is TRBJ2-5, the V gene TRBV13, with 8 nucleotides matching TRBD1. Germline assignment: CDR1 PRHDT and CDR2 FYEKMQ (reference sequence). This CDR3 has 15 amino acids. V shed 5 bases and J 5 bases; nucleotides not matched to a gene: 10. CDR3 nucleotide sequence: TGTGCCAGCAGCATAAGACAGGGGAGGATGGAGACCCAGTACTTC. Amino acids: CASSIRQGRMETQYF.

The chain recombines TRBV4-2 with TRBJ1-3; 10 nucleotides match TRBD1. The CDR3 contains 15 residues. CDR1 is LGHNA, CDR2 YNFKEQ, per germline. The junction had 8 bases not matched to a gene; V was cut back by 3 bases and J by 9 bases. The CDR3 DNA reads TGTGCCAGCAGCCAGCCTCCGGGACAGGGGAGCACCATATATTTT. Its protein is CASSQPPGQGSTIYF.

The genes are TRBV29-1 and TRBJ1-1, with a tentative D call TRBD1 (5 bases). CDR1 and CDR2 (germline): SQVTM, ANQGSEA. The CDR3 is 14 residues long. Trimming cost V 6 bases and J 4 bases, with 18 bases left between them. This chain's CDR3 is CSVWGGAWGTEAFF. The DNA of the CDR3 is TGCAGCGTCTGGGGAGGGGCGTGGGGCACTGAAGCTTTCTTT.

J is TRBJ2-2 and V is TRBV24-1; 8 bases fit TRBD1. V lost 4 bases and J lost 4; bases outside the gene matches: 4. The CDR3 is 15 amino acids. Germline CDR1 and CDR2: KGHDR and SFDVKD. CDR3 protein: CATSEMTGVTGELFF. DNA for the CDR3: TGTGCCACCAGTGAGATGACAGGGGTCACCGGGGAGCTGTTTTTT.